Below, 21 T cell receptor beta chains from the same sample are listed, as sequenced in a study of blood T cell repertoires in COVID-19. Some clones are missing from TCRdb's copy, which holds only in-frame ones; the method was immunoSEQ multiplex PCR. The sample lists about 260,000 clones, about 88% occurring once. Sequencing used peripheral blood. The receptor source for this set is a man aged 55 to 70 who had recovered from COVID-19.

The J gene is TRBJ2-7, the V gene TRBV11-2; no reliable D call. Trimming cost V 5 bases and J 5 bases, with 7 bases left between them. The CDR3 covers 11 residues. Looked up from germline, CDR1 is SGHAT and CDR2 is FQNNGV. CDR3 DNA: TGTGCCAGCAGCCCCCTCGACGAGCAGTACTTC. Translating gives CASSPLDEQYF.

The V call is TRBV5-1, the J call TRBJ1-4, with D tentatively TRBD1 (6 bases). V dropped 0 bases and J dropped 7 bases, with 19 bases sitting between them. Germline CDR1 and CDR2: SGHRS and YFSETQ. This CDR3 contains 17 residues. DNA of the CDR3: TGCGCCAGCAGCTTGGTAGGGGGTAGGGCGGAAGGTGAAAAACTGTTTTTT. It yields the protein CASSLVGGRAEGEKLFF.

The chain joins TRBV7-2 to TRBJ2-5; TRBD2 matches 9 bases. CDR3 size: 14 residues. J was trimmed by 1 base and V by 8 bases; bases with no gene match: 5. Germline lookup yields CDR1 SGHTA and CDR2 FQGNSA. DNA of the CDR3: TGTGCCAGCGGAAGCGGGGGGCCCCAAGAGACCCAGTACTTC. Protein: CASGSGGPQETQYF.

The chain has TRBV9 and TRBJ2-1, with 14 bases aligning to TRBD2. J lost 0 bases, V lost 0 bases, and 8 bases had no gene match. Germline CDR1 is SGDLS and CDR2 is YYNGEE. CDR3 length: 20 amino acids. This CDR3 is CASSVVGTSGGYSSYNEQFF. Written as DNA, the CDR3 is TGTGCCAGCAGCGTAGTTGGGACTAGCGGGGGATACAGCTCCTACAATGAGCAGTTCTTC.

The chain is built from TRBV5-1 and TRBJ2-2, with 9 bases identical to TRBD1. Germline V CDR1 and CDR2: SGHRS, YFSETQ. The CDR3 extends over 16 amino acids. After removal of 3 bases from V and 0 bases from J, the junction contained 3 bases not matched to a gene. DNA for the CDR3: TGCGCCAGCAGCTGGACAGGGGCCACGAACACCGGGGAGCTGTTTTTT. Its protein product is CASSWTGATNTGELFF.

V usage is TRBV11-2 and J usage is TRBJ2-3; no clear D. V was trimmed by 5 bases and J by 0 bases, leaving 9 bases between them. This CDR3 spans 14 amino acids. Germline loops: CDR1 SGHAT, CDR2 FQNNGV. The CDR3, as DNA: TGTGCCAGCAGCCCCGGAGCTAGCACAGATACGCAGTATTTT. Amino acid sequence: CASSPGASTDTQYF.

The chain links TRBV6-5 to TRBJ1-5; tentative D call: TRBD1 (6 bases). V lost 6 bases, J lost 5 bases, and 14 bases lay in between. The length of the CDR3 is 14 residues. Per the germline V gene, CDR1 is MNHEY and CDR2 is SVGAGI. For the CDR3, the DNA is TGTGCCAGCAGGGGGGGGCAGGGCGATCAGCCCCAGCATTTT. Protein sequence: CASRGGQGDQPQHF.

The V call is TRBV3-1 (or the pseudogene TRBV3-2), the J call TRBJ2-7; tentatively, D is TRBD2 (5 bases). The CDR3 is 15 amino acids. Germline V gene sequence: CDR1 LGHDT, CDR2 YNNKEL (reference sequence). V dropped 5 bases and J dropped 1 base, with 15 bases sitting between them. CDR3 sequence: CASSYRTSPSYEQYF. CDR3 DNA: TGTGCCAGCAGCTACCGGACTTCCCCGTCCTACGAGCAGTACTTC.

The chain is built from TRBV30 and TRBJ1-1; D uncertain. The V gene lost 8 bases and the J gene lost 0 bases, with 13 bases spanning the gap. The length of the CDR3 is 13 residues. Per germline, CDR1 GTSNPN and CDR2 SVGIG (reference sequence). In nucleotides, the CDR3 is TGTGCCGGCAGCGGGCAGATGAACACTGAAGCTTTCTTT. It codes for CAGSGQMNTEAFF.

The chain has TRBV5-6 and TRBJ1-2; D is unclear. Per the germline V gene, CDR1 is SGHDT and CDR2 is YYEEEE. With 3 bases removed from V and 4 bases from J, the gap between germline ends came to 13 bases. The CDR3 is 14 residues long. CDR3 nucleotides: TGTGCCAGCAGCTCTGCCGGACTTCCCTATGGCTACACCTTC. Protein: CASSSAGLPYGYTF.

The chain recombines TRBV5-1 with TRBJ2-3; 8 nucleotides match TRBD1. Looked up from germline, CDR1 is SGHRS and CDR2 is YFSETQ. The CDR3 runs to 14 residues. V lost 4 bases and J lost 3; bases outside the gene matches: 4. For the CDR3, the DNA is TGCGCCAGCAGCATGGGACAGGTGACAGATACGCAGTATTTT. This encodes CASSMGQVTDTQYF.

V is TRBV6-5 and J is TRBJ1-4; 7 nucleotides line up with TRBD1. This CDR3 contains 15 residues. With V trimmed by 10 bases and J by 0 bases, 8 bases remained unmatched. Germline assignment: CDR1 MNHEY and CDR2 SVGAGI. This chain's CDR3 is CATQPGQTTNEKLFF. The CDR3 region has the DNA TGTGCCACACAACCGGGACAGACAACTAATGAAAAACTGTTTTTT.

The chain carries TRBV5-1 and TRBJ2-3; no firm D call. Germline assignment: CDR1 SGHRS and CDR2 YFSETQ. The CDR3 spans 13 residues. The ends were cut back, 4 bases at V and 4 bases at J, with 10 bases in the middle. CDR3 in amino acids: CASSALAADTQYF. For the CDR3, the DNA is TGCGCCAGCAGCGCATTAGCCGCAGATACGCAGTATTTT.

This clone was seen a single time. The chain carries TRBV15 and TRBJ1-2; TRBD1 might be the D (6 bases). CDR1 and CDR2 from the germline V gene are LNHNV and YYDKDF (reference sequence). CDR3 length: 15 amino acids. V lost 2 bases and J lost 2, with 12 bases in between. CDR3 nucleotides: TGTGCCACCAGCAGAACAACAGGGAGAAACTATGGCTACACCTTC. This translates into CATSRTTGRNYGYTF.

This chain connects TRBV5-1 to TRBJ2-6; the D gene is possibly TRBD1 (6 bases). The V gene lost 6 bases and the J gene lost 0 bases, with 13 bases spanning the gap. CDR1 is SGHRS, CDR2 YFSETQ, per germline. This CDR3 has 16 residues. CDR3 residues: CASIRGTNSGANVLTF. The CDR3, as DNA: TGCGCCAGCATAAGAGGGACAAACTCTGGGGCCAACGTCCTGACTTTC. Full variable domain (outside the CDR3, taken from reference TRBV5-1 and TRBJ2-6): KAGVTQTPRYLIKTRGQQVTLSCSPISGHRSVSWYQQTPGQGLQFLFEYFSETQRNKGNFPGRFSGRQFSNSRSEMNVSTLELGDSALYLCASIRGTNSGANVLTFGAGSRLTVL.

The V and J genes are TRBV16 and TRBJ2-2; weak D call: TRBD1 (6 bases). CDR1 is KGHSY, CDR2 FQNENV, per germline. The CDR3 is 15 amino acids. With 5 bases removed from V and 1 base from J, the gap between germline ends came to 11 bases. The CDR3 region is CASSAQGQNTGELFF. CDR3 nucleotides: TGTGCCAGCAGCGCCCAGGGACAGAACACCGGGGAGCTGTTTTTT.

The chain employs TRBV11-2 and TRBJ1-2; D is undetermined. CDR1 and CDR2 from the germline V gene are SGHAT and FQNNGV. V gave up 3 bases and J gave up 0 bases, with 11 bases separating them. This CDR3 spans 15 amino acids. CDR3 DNA sequence: TGTGCCAGCAGCTTGGGGAGGCCTGCTAACTATGGCTACACCTTC. Its protein is CASSLGRPANYGYTF.

The CDR3 sequence is CASSRVGGEYNEQFF. CDR3 in DNA: TGCGCCAGCAGCCGGGTTGGAGGAGAGTACAATGAGCAGTTCTTC. The rearrangement uses TRBV5-1 and TRBJ2-1, with D possibly being TRBD2 (5 bases). Germline CDR1 SGHRS, CDR2 YFSETQ. CDR3 length equals 15 residues. V lost 4 bases to trimming and J lost 4 bases, with 15 bases between them.

The rearrangement links TRBV28 to TRBJ1-2, with TRBD1 identical over 10 bases. The CDR3 spans 15 residues. The germline V gene encodes CDR1 MDHEN and CDR2 SYDVKM. V lost 7 bases, J lost 6 bases, and 11 bases stayed unmatched. The CDR3 sequence: CASTLSGTGDHGYTF. The CDR3 DNA sequence: TGTGCCAGCACCCTATCCGGGACAGGGGATCATGGCTACACCTTC.

The V and J genes are TRBV18 and TRBJ1-2, with D unresolved. Germline values: CDR1 KGHSH, CDR2 LQKENI. The CDR3 sequence is 19 residues long. V lost 6 bases to trimming and J lost 4 bases, with 30 bases between them. The chain's CDR3 is CASSPGFPGSPSFLYGYTF. CDR3 in DNA: TGTGCCAGCTCGCCGGGATTTCCAGGTTCCCCGTCTTTTCTCTATGGCTACACCTTC.

The chain carries TRBV25-1 and TRBJ2-3, with TRBD2 identical over 8 bases. CDR1 and CDR2 (germline): MGHDK, SYGVNS. Losses at the gene ends were 5 bases for V and 2 bases for J; bases not matched to a gene: 3. The CDR3 is 14 residues long. The DNA for the CDR3 is TGTGCCAGCAGTCCGACTAGCGTCACAGATACGCAGTATTTT. Translation: CASSPTSVTDTQYF.